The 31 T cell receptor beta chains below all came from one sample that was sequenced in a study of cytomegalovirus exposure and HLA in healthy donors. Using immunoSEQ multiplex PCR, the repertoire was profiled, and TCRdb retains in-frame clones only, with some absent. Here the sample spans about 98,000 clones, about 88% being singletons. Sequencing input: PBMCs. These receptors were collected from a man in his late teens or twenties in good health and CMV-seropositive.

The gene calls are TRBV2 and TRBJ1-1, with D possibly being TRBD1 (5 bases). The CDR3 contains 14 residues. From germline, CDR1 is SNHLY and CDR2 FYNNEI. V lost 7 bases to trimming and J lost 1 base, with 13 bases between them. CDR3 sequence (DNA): TGTGCCAGCATGAGTCAGGGAGGGAACACTGAAGCTTTCTTT. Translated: CASMSQGGNTEAFF.

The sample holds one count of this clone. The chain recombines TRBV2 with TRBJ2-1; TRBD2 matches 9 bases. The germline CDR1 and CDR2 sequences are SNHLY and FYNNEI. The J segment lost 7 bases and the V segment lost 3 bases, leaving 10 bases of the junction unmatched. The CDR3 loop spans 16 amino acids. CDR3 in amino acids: CASSEGIGLANNEQFF. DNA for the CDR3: TGTGCCAGCAGTGAGGGGATCGGACTAGCGAATAATGAGCAGTTCTTC.

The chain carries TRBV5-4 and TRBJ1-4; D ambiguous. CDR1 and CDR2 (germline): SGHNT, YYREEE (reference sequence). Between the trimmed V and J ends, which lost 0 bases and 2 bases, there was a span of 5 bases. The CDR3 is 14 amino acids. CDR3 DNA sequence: TGTGCCAGCAGCTTGGGTCAGACTAATGAAAAACTGTTTTTT. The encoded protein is CASSLGQTNEKLFF.

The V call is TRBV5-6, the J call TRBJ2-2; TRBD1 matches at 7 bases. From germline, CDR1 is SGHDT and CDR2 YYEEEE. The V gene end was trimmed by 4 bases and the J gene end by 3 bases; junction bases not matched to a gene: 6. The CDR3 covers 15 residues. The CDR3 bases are TGTGCCAGCAGCCCGGCGGACAGGTACACCGGGGAGCTGTTTTTT. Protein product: CASSPADRYTGELFF.

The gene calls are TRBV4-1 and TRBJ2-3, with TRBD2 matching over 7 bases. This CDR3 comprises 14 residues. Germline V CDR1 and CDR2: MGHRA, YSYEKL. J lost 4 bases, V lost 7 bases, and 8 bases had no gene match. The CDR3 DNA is TGCGCCAGCACCCTGGGAGGGAAGGCAGATACGCAGTATTTT. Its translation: CASTLGGKADTQYF.

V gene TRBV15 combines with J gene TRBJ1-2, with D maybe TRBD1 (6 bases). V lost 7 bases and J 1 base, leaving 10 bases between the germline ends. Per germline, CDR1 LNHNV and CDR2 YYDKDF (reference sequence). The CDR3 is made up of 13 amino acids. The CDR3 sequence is CATNDRLNYGYTF. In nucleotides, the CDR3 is TGTGCCACCAACGACAGGCTTAACTATGGCTACACCTTC.

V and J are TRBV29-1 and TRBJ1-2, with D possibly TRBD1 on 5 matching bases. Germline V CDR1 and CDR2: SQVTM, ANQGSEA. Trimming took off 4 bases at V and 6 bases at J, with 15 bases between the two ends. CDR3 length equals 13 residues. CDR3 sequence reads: CSVAQSGNHGYTF. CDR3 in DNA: TGCAGCGTTGCACAATCAGGGAATCATGGCTACACCTTC.

The CDR3 spells CASSPPTGGSSTDTQYF. CDR3 nucleotide sequence: TGTGCCAGCTCACCACCCACCGGGGGGTCTAGCACAGATACGCAGTATTTT. This chain connects TRBV18 to TRBJ2-3; 7 bases align to TRBD2. Germline values: CDR1 KGHSH, CDR2 LQKENI. Unmatched junction bases numbered 6, after V lost 0 bases and J lost 0 bases. The CDR3 loop spans 17 amino acids.

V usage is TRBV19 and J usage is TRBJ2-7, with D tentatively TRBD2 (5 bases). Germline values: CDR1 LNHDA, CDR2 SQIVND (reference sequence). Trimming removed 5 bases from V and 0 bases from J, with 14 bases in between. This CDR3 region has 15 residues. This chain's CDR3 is CASSGIASSSYEQYF. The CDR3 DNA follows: TGTGCCAGTAGTGGCATAGCGTCAAGCTCCTACGAGCAGTACTTC.

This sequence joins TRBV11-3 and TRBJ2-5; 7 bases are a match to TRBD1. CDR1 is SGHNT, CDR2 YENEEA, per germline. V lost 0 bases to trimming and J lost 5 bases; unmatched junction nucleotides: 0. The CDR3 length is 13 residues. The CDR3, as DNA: TGTGCCAGCAGCTTAGACAGGGGGGAGACCCAGTACTTC. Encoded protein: CASSLDRGETQYF.

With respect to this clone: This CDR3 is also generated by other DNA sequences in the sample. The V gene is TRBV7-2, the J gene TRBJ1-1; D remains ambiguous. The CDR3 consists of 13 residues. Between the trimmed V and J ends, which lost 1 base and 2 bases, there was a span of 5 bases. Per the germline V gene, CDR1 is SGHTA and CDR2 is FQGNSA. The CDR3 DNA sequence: TGTGCCAGCAGCTTAGGGAGAAACACTGAAGCTTTCTTT. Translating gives CASSLGRNTEAFF.

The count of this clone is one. The CDR3 here is CASSRTSNTGELFF. Here the CDR3 DNA reads TGTGCCAGTAGTAGAACATCGAACACCGGGGAGCTGTTTTTT. The chain couples TRBV19 to TRBJ2-2; no definite D call. The CDR3 consists of 14 residues. Looked up from germline, CDR1 is LNHDA and CDR2 is SQIVND (reference sequence). Between the trimmed V and J ends, which lost 4 bases and 0 bases, there was a span of 6 bases.

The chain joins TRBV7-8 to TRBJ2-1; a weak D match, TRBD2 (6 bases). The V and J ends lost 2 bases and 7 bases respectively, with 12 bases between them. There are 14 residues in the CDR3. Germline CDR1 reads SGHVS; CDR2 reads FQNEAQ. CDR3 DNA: TGTGCCAGCAGCTTATACGGGAGAGAAAATGAGCAGTTCTTC. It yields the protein CASSLYGRENEQFF.

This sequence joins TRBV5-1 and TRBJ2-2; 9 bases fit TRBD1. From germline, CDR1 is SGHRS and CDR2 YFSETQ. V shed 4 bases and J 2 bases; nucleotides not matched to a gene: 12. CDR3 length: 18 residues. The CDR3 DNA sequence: TGCGCCAGCAGCACACGTCCGGGGGGACAGGGCAACACCGGGGAGCTGTTTTTT. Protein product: CASSTRPGGQGNTGELFF. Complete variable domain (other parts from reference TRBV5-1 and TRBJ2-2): KAGVTQTPRYLIKTRGQQVTLSCSPISGHRSVSWYQQTPGQGLQFLFEYFSETQRNKGNFPGRFSGRQFSNSRSEMNVSTLELGDSALYLCASSTRPGGQGNTGELFFGEGSRLTVL.

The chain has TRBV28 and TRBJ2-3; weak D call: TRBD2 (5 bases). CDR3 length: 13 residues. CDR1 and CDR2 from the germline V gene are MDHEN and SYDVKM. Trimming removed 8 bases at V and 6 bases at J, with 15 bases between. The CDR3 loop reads CASSRPPGDTQYF. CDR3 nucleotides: TGTGCCAGCTCCCGGCCCCCGGGGGATACGCAGTATTTT.

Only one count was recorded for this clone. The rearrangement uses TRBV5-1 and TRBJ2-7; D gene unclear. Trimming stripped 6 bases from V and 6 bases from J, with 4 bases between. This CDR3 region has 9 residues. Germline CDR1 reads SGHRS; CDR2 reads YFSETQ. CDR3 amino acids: CASKREQYF. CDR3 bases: TGCGCCAGCAAGCGCGAGCAGTACTTC.

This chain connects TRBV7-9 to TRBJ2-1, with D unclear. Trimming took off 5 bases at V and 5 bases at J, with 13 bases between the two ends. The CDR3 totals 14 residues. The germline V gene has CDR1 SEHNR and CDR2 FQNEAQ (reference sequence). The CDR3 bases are TGTGCCAGCAGCCCTTTTCTGGCTGACAATGAGCAGTTCTTC. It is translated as CASSPFLADNEQFF. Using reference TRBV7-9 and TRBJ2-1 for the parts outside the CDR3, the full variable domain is DTGVSQNPRHKITKRGQNVTFRCDPISEHNRLYWYRQTLGQGPEFLTYFQNEAQLEKSRLLSDRFSAERPKGSFSTLEIQRTEQGDSAMYLCASSPFLADNEQFFGPGTRLTVL.

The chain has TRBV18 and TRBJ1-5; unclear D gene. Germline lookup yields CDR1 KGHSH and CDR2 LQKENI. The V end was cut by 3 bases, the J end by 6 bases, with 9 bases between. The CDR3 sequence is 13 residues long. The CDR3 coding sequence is TGTGCCAGCTCACCGGGAGATCGTCAGCCCCAGCATTTT. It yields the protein CASSPGDRQPQHF. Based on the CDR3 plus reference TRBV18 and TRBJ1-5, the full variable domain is NAGVMQNPRHLVRRRGQEARLRCSPMKGHSHVYWYRQLPEEGLKFMVYLQKENIIDESGMPKERFSAEFPKEGPSILRIQQVVRGDSAAYFCASSPGDRQPQHFGDGTRLSIL.

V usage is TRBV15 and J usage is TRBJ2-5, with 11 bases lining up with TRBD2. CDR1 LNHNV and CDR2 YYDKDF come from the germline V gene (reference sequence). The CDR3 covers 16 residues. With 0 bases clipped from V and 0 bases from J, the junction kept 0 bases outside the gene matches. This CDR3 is CATSREGLADQETQYF. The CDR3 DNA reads TGTGCCACCAGCAGAGAGGGACTAGCGGACCAAGAGACCCAGTACTTC.

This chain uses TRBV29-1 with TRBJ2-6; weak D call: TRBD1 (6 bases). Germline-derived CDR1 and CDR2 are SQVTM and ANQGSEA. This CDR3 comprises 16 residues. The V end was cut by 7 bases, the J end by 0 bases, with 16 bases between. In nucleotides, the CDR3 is TGCAGCGCAGCCCGGGACACCGACTCTGGGGCCAACGTCCTGACTTTC. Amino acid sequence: CSAARDTDSGANVLTF.

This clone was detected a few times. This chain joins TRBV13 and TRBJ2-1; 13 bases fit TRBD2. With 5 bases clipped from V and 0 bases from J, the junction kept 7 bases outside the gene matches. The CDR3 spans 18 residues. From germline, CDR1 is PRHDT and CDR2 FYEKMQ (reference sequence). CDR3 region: CASSPGTSGASSYNEQFF. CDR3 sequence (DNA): TGTGCCAGCAGCCCCGGGACTAGCGGGGCTAGCTCCTACAATGAGCAGTTCTTC.

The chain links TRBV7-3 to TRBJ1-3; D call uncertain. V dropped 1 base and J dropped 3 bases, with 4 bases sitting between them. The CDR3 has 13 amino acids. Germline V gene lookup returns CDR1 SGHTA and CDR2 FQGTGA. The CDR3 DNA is TGTGCCAGCAGCTTAAGCGGTGGAAACACCATATATTTT. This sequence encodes CASSLSGGNTIYF.

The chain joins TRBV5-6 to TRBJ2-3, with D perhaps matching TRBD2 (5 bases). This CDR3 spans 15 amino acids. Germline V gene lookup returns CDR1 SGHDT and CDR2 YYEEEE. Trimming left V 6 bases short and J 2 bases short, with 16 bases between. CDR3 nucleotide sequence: TGTGCCAGCACCCTTACCTGGACTTCCACAGATACGCAGTATTTT. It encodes CASTLTWTSTDTQYF. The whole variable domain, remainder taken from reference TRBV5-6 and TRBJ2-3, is DAGVTQSPTHLIKTRGQQVTLRCSPKSGHDTVSWYQQALGQGPQFIFQYYEEEERQRGNFPDRFSGHQFPNYSSELNVNALLLGDSALYLCASTLTWTSTDTQYFGPGTRLTVL.

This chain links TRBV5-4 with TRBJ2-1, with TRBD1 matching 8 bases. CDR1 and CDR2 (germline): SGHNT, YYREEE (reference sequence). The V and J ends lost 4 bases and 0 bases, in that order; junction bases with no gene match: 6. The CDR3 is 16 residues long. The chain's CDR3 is CASSPGGTGSYNEQFF. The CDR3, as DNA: TGTGCCAGCAGCCCGGGCGGGACAGGCTCCTACAATGAGCAGTTCTTC.

CDR3 residues: CASSSEDTGIWPQHF. The CDR3 DNA is TGTGCCAGCAGCTCAGAAGACACTGGCATATGGCCCCAGCATTTT. The chain has TRBV7-8 and TRBJ1-5; D gene unclear. In germline, CDR1 is SGHVS, CDR2 FQNEAQ. CDR3 length equals 15 residues. V was clipped by 4 bases and J by 9 bases, with 19 bases between them.

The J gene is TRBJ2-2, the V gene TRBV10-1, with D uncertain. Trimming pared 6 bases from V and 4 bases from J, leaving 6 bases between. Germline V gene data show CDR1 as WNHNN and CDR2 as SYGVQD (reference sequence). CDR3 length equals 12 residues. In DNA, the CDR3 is TGCGCCAGCAGCAATTTCACCGGGGAGCTGTTTTTT. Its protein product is CASSNFTGELFF.

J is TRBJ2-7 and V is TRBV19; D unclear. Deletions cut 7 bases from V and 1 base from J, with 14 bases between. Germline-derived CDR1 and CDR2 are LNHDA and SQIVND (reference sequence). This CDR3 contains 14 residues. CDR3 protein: CASTLAASSYEQYF. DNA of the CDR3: TGTGCCAGTACGTTGGCGGCCTCGTCCTACGAGCAGTACTTC.

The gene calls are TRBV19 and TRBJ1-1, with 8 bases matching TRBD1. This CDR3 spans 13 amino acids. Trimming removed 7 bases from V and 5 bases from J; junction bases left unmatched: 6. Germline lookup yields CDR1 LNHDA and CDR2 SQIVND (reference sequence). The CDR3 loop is CASNTGGVTEAFF. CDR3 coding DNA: TGTGCCAGTAATACAGGGGGAGTTACTGAAGCTTTCTTT.

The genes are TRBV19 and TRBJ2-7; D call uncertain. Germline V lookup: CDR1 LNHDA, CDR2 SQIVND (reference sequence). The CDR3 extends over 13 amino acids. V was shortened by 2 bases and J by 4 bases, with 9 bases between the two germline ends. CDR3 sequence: CASSIFMYYEQYF. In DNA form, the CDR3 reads TGTGCCAGTAGTATATTTATGTATTACGAGCAGTACTTC.

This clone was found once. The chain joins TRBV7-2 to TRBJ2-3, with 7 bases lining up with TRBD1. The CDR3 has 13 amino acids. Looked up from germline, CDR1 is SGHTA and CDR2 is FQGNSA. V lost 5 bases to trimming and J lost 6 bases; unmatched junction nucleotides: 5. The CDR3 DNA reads TGTGCCAGCAGCCTACAGGGGTGGGATACGCAGTATTTT. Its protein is CASSLQGWDTQYF.

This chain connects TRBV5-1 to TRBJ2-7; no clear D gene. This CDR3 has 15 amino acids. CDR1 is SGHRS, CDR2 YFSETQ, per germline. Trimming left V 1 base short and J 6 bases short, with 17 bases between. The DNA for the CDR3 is TGCGCCAGCAGCTTGCCGGGTGGTGGGTCCGTCGAGCAGTACTTC. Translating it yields CASSLPGGGSVEQYF.